This TCR beta chain was retrieved from a study of control samples from healthy donors and cancer patients. TCRdb's table, derived via immunoSEQ multiplex PCR, lists solely in-frame clones and lacks some. The table lists 50,000 to 75,000 clones, about 90% of them singletons. Germline CDR1 and CDR2: GTSNPN and SVGIG (reference sequence). The CDR3 is made up of 14 amino acids. V gave up 0 bases and J gave up 4 bases, with 12 bases separating them. The chain links TRBV30 to TRBJ1-1; D gene uncertain. Material for sequencing was PBMCs. The TCR originated in a man aged 60 to 69 with colorectal cancer. The CDR3 reads CAWSVRGLGTEAFF. The CDR3 region has the DNA TGTGCCTGGAGTGTACGAGGGTTAGGCACTGAAGCTTTCTTT.